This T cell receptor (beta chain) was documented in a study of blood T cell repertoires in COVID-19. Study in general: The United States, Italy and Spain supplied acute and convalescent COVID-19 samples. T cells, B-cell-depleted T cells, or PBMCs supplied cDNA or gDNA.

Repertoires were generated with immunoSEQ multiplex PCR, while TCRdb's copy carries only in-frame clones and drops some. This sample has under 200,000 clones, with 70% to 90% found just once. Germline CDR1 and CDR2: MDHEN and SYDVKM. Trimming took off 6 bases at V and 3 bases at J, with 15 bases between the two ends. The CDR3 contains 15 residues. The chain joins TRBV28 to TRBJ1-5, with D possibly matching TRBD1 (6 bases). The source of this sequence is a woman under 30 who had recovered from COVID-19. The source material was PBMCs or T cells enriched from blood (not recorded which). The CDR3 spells CASSPTGTNNQPQHF. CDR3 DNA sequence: TGTGCCAGCAGCCCCACAGGGACCAACAATCAGCCCCAGCATTTT.